This TCR beta chain comes out of a study of T cell repertoires in cytomegalovirus infection. Looking at the study overall: Matching HLA type, along with CMV infection, was indicated by public TCR beta signatures.

CDR3 length equals 13 residues. CDR1 is MDHEN, CDR2 SYDVKM, per germline. The ends were cut back, 6 bases at V and 5 bases at J, with 11 bases in the middle. The study, taken as a whole, reports: CMV-specific HLA-C-restricted TCR beta clonotypes dominated the ex vivo response.

With respect to this clonotype: Its specificity is unknown.

Using its own MiXCR run on the reads, TCRdb lists one record per CDR3 protein. This sample carries hundreds of thousands of distinct CDR3 sequences, about 33% of them seen once, and the ten largest clones take roughly 13%. The sequencing used cultured CD8+ T cells from PBMCs, collected from culture after CMV antigen stimulation. V is TRBV28 and J is TRBJ1-5; TRBD1 is a possible D gene (6 bases). The sequence was collected from a human donor in good health (CMV status not recorded). Some clones in this sample may be carry-over from other donors' samples. The CDR3 here is CASSRDNHQPQHF. The CDR3 DNA sequence: TGTGCCAGCAGCCGGGACAACCATCAGCCCCAGCATTTT.